This TCR beta chain was documented in a study of blood T cell repertoires in COVID-19. Looking at the study overall: Collection of acute and convalescent COVID-19 samples took place in the United States, Italy and Spain. T cells, B-cell-depleted T cells, or PBMCs provided the cDNA or gDNA that served as material.

The protocol was immunoSEQ multiplex PCR, while the TCRdb copy is restricted to in-frame clones and leaves out a portion. The data show 150,000 to 200,000 clones, over 65% seen once. Germline V CDR1 and CDR2: SQVTM, ANQGSEA. V lost 3 bases to trimming and J lost 4 bases, with 7 bases between them. This CDR3 contains 12 residues. The TCR originated in a woman aged 80 or over with acute or convalescent COVID-19. The sequenced sample consisted of peripheral blood. The chain recombines TRBV29-1 with TRBJ2-1, with unresolved D. CDR3 amino acids: CSVDEQYNEQFF. CDR3 DNA: TGCAGCGTTGATGAACAGTACAATGAGCAGTTCTTC.